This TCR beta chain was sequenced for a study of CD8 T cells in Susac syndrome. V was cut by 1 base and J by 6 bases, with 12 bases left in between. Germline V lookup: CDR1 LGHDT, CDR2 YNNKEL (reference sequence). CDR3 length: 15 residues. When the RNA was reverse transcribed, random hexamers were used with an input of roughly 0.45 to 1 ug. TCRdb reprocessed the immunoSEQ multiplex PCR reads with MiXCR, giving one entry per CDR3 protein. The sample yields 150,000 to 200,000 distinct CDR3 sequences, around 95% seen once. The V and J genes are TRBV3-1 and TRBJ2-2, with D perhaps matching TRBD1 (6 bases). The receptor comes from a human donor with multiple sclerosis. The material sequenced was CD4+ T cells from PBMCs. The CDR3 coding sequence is TGTGCCAGCAGCCAAGCAGCAGGGGCTCCCGGGGAGCTGTTTTTT. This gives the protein CASSQAAGAPGELFF.